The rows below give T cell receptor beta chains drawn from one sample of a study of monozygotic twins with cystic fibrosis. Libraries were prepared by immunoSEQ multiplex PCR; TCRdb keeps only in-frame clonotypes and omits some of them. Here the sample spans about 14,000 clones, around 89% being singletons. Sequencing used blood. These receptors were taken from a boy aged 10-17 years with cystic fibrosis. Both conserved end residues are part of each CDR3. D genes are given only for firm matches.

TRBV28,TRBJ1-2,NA,TGTGCCAGCAGTTTGGTGTCAGCCGATTATGGCTACACCTTC,CASSLVSADYGYTF
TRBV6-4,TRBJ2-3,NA,TGTGCCAGCAGTGACGGGACTAGCACAGATACGCAGTATTTT,CASSDGTSTDTQYF
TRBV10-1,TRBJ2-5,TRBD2,TGCGCCAGCAGTGAAGGTAGCGGGAGGGCCCAGAACCAAGAGACCCAGTACTTC,CASSEGSGRAQNQETQYF
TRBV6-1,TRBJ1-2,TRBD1,TGTGCCAGCAGTTGGGGGACAGCTACTGGCTACACCTTC,CASSWGTATGYTF
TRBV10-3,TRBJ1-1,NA,TGTGCCATCACCAAGGATACGAACACTGAAGCTTTCTTT,CAITKDTNTEAFF
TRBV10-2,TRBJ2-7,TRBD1,TGCGCCAGCAGGTATACAGGGGACTCCTACGAGCAGTACTTC,CASRYTGDSYEQYF
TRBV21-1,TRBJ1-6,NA,TGTGCCAGCAGCAAAAGCGGTCCGAGCTCCTATAATTCACCCCTCCACTTT,CASSKSGPSSYNSPLHF
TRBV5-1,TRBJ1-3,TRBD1,TGCGCCAGCAGCCCCTACAGGGGCCCGGGAGGAAACACCATATATTTT,CASSPYRGPGGNTIYF
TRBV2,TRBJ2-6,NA,TGTGCCAGCGAATTATTTCTGGGGCGCGCTTACTCTGGGGCCAACGTCCTGACTTTC,CASELFLGRAYSGANVLTF
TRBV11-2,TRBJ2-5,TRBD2,TGTGCCAGCAGCTTTGGACTAGCTGGGAAGACCCAGTACTTC,CASSFGLAGKTQYF
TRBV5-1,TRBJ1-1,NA,TGCGCCAGCAGAGGATACGGGGGTTCAGTGAACACTGAAGCTTTCTTT,CASRGYGGSVNTEAFF
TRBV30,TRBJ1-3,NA,TGTGCCTGGAGTGGACGGACGGGGAAGACTGGAAACACCATATATTTT,CAWSGRTGKTGNTIYF
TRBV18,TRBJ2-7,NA,TGTGCCAGCTCACGAGCGCACTTTTCCGGGACGAACGAGCAGTACTTC,CASSRAHFSGTNEQYF
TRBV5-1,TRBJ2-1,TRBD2,TGCGCCAGCAGCTCCACGGCGGGAGGGCATCCTGAGCAGTTCTTC,CASSSTAGGHPEQFF
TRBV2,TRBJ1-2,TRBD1,TGTGCCAGCAGTGAAAACAGGGGGCGGAACTATGGCTACACCTTC,CASSENRGRNYGYTF
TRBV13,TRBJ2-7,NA,TGTGCCAGAACCTACGAGCAGTACTTC,CARTYEQYF
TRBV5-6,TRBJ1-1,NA,TGTGCCAGCAGCCCAGGCCTGTCTAAGGCTTTCTTT,CASSPGLSKAFF
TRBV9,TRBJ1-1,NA,TGTGCCAGCAGCGTAGTCTTAGGGTGCACTGAAGCTTTCTTT,CASSVVLGCTEAFF
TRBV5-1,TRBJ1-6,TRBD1,TGCGCCAGCAGCTTGGCCCCCGGGACAGGGAGCTATAATTCACCCCTCCACTTT,CASSLAPGTGSYNSPLHF
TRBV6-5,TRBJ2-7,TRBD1,TGTGCCAGCAGCGACAGGGAACCCTACGAGCAGTACTTC,CASSDREPYEQYF
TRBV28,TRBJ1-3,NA,TGTGCCAGCAGTTTCGACCGGACATCCGGAAACACCATATATTTT,CASSFDRTSGNTIYF
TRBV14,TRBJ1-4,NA,TGTGCCAGCAGCCCGGTCCAGGGTTTGGTTTATGGGCATGAAAAACTGTTTTTT,CASSPVQGLVYGHEKLFF
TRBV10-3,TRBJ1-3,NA,TGTGCCATCAGTGACCGGAGGGCTGGAAACACCATATATTTT,CAISDRRAGNTIYF
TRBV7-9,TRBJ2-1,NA,TGTGCCAGCAGCTTGCCCGTCTCCTACAATGAGCAGTTCTTC,CASSLPVSYNEQFF
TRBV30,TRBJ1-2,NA,TGTGCCTGGAGTAGAGGACGCTTCTATGGCTACACCTTC,CAWSRGRFYGYTF
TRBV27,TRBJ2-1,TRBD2,TGTGCCAGCAGTGACGGGACTAGTCCCCACAATGAGCAGTTCTTC,CASSDGTSPHNEQFF
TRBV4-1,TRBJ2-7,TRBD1,TGCGCCAGCAGCCAAGCGGGACAGGGCTACGAGCAGTACTTC,CASSQAGQGYEQYF
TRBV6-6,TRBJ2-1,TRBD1,TGTGCCAGCAGTTACTCACAGGGGGCTCTCAATGAGCAGTTCTTC,CASSYSQGALNEQFF